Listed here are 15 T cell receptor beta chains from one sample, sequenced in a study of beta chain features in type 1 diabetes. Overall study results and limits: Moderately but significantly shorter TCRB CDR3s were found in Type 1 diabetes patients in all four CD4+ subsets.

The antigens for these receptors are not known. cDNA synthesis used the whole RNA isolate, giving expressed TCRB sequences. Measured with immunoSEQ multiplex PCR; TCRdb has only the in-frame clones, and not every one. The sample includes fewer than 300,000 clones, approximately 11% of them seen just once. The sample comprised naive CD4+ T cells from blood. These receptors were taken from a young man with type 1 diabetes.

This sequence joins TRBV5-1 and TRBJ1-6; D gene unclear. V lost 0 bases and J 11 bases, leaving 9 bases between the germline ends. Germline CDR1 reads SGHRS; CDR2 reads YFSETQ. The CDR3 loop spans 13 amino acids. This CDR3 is CASSLDSPTPLHF. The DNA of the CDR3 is TGCGCCAGCAGCTTGGACAGCCCGACACCCCTCCACTTT.

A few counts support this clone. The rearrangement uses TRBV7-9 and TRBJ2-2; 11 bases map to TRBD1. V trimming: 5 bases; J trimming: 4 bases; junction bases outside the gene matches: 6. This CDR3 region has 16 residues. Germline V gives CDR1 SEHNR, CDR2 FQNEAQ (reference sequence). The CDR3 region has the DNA TGTGCCAGCAGCACGTGGACAGGGGGCGTCACCGGGGAGCTGTTTTTT. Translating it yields CASSTWTGGVTGELFF.

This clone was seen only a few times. For the CDR3, the DNA is TGTGCCAGCAGCGACAGGGACACTGAAGCTTTCTTT. Its protein is CASSDRDTEAFF. The chain uses TRBV7-2 and TRBJ1-1; 7 nucleotides agree with TRBD1. Germline trimming cut 5 bases from V and 3 bases from J; bases unmatched to any gene: 0. Germline V gene lookup returns CDR1 SGHTA and CDR2 FQGNSA. The CDR3 sequence is 12 residues long.

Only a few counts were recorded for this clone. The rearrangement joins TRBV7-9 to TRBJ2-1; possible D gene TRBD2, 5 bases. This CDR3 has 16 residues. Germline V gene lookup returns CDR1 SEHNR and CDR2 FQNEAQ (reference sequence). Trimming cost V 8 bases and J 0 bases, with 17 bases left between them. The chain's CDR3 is CASLAAPGISYNEQFF. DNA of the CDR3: TGTGCCAGCCTGGCGGCCCCGGGGATCTCCTACAATGAGCAGTTCTTC.

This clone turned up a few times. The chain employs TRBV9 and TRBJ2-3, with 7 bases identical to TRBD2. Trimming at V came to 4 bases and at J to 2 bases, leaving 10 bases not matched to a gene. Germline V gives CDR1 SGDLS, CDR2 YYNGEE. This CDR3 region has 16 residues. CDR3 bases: TGTGCCAGCAGCCCGGGGAAAGCGGGGATCACAGATACGCAGTATTTT. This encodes CASSPGKAGITDTQYF.

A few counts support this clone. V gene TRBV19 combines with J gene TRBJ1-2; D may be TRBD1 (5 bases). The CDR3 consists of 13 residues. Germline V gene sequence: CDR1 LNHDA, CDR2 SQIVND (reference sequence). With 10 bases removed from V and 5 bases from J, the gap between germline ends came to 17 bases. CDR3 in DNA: TGTGCCACATCCAGGGCCCGCACTTATGGCTACACCTTC. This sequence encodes CATSRARTYGYTF.

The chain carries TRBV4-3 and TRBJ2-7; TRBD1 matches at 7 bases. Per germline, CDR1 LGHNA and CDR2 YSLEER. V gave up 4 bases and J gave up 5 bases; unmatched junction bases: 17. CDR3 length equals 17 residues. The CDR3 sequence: CASSRQHNQNRGHEQYF. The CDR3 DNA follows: TGCGCCAGCAGCCGGCAACACAATCAAAACAGGGGCCACGAGCAGTACTTC.

DNA for the CDR3: TGTGCCAGCAGTTTTGGGCAGGCCACCGGGGAGCTGTTTTTT. Protein sequence: CASSFGQATGELFF. The chain is built from TRBV27 and TRBJ2-2, with no clear D. Trimming removed 3 bases from V and 4 bases from J, with 9 bases in between. The CDR3 covers 14 residues. Germline CDR1 and CDR2: MNHEY and SMNVEV (reference sequence).

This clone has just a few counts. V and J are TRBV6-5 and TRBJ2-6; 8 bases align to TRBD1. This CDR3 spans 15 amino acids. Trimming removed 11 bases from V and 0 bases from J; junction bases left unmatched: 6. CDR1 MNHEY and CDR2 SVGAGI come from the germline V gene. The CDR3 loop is CAVGDRGSGANVLTF. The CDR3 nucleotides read TGTGCCGTCGGAGACAGGGGCTCTGGGGCCAACGTCCTGACTTTC.

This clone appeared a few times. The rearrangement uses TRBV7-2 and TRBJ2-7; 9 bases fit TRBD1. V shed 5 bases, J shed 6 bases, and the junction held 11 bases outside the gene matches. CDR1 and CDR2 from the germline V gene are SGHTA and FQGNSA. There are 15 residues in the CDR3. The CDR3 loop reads CASSLGQGRSGEQYF. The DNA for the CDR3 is TGTGCCAGCAGCCTCGGACAGGGGAGATCCGGCGAGCAGTACTTC.

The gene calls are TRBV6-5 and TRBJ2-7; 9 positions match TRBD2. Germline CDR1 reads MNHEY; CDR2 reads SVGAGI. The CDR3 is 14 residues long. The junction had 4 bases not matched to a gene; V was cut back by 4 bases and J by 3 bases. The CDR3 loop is CASSSLAGIYEQYF. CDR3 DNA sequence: TGTGCCAGCAGTTCTCTAGCGGGGATCTACGAGCAGTACTTC.

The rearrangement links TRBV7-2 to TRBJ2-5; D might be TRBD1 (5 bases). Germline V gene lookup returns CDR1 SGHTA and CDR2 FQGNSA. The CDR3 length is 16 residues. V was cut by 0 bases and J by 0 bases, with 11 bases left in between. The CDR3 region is CASSLAIGADQETQYF. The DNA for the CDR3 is TGTGCCAGCAGCTTAGCGATAGGGGCGGACCAAGAGACCCAGTACTTC. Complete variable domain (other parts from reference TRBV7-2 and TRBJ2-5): GAGVSQSPSNKVTEKGKDVELRCDPISGHTALYWYRQSLGQGLEFLIYFQGNSAPDKSGLPSDRFSAERTGGSVSTLTIQRTQQEDSAVYLCASSLAIGADQETQYFGPGTRLLVL.

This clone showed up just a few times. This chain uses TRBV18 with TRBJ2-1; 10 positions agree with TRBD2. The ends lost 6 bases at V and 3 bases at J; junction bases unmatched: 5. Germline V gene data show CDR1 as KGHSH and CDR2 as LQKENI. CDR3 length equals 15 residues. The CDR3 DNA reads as TGTGCCAGCTCTAACGGACTAGCGGACTACAATGAGCAGTTCTTC. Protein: CASSNGLADYNEQFF. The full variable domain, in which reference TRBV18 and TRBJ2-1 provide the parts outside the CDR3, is NAGVMQNPRHLVRRRGQEARLRCSPMKGHSHVYWYRQLPEEGLKFMVYLQKENIIDESGMPKERFSAEFPKEGPSILRIQQVVRGDSAAYFCASSNGLADYNEQFFGPGTRLTVL.

The DNA for the CDR3 is TGCGCCAGCAGTTTTGGGGGCCCGGGAAATACCTACGAGCAGTACTTC. Translation: CASSFGGPGNTYEQYF. This chain connects TRBV5-1 to TRBJ2-7; perhaps TRBD1 as D (6 bases). Trimming removed 5 bases from V and 2 bases from J, with 20 bases in between. This CDR3 contains 16 residues. In germline, CDR1 is SGHRS, CDR2 YFSETQ.

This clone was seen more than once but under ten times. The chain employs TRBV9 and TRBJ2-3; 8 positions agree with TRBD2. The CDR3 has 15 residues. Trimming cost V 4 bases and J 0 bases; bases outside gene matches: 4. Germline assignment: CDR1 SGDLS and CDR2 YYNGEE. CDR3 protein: CASSKSGGSTDTQYF. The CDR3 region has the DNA TGTGCCAGCAGCAAAAGCGGGGGTAGCACAGATACGCAGTATTTT.